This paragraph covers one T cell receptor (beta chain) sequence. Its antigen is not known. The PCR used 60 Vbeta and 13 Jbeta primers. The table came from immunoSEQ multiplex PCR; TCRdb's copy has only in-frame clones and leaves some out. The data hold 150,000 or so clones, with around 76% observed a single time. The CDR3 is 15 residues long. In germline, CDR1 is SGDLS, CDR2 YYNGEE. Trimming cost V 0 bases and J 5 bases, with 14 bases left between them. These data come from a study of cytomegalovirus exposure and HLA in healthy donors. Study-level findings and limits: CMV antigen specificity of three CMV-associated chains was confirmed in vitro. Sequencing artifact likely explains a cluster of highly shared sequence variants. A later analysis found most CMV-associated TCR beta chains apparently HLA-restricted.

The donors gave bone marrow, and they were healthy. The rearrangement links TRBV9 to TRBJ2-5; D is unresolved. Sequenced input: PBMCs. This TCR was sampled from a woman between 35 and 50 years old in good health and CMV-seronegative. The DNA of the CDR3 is TGTGCCAGCAGCGTAGGACCAATAGCACGGGAGACCCAGTACTTC. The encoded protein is CASSVGPIARETQYF.